This T cell receptor beta chain appears in the sequencing data of a study of T cell clonotyping in hematopoietic cell transplantation. Study-level information: Recipient samples before transplant were obtained post-cytoreduction. Study-level findings and limits: Recipient TCR diversity dropped after transplant; expanded clonotypes rose from day 30 to 180.

With regard to this clone: What it binds is not known.

CDR3 length equals 12 residues. V was clipped by 1 base and J by 3 bases, with 4 bases between them. CDR1 and CDR2 (germline): GTSNPN, SVGIG (reference sequence). The data were produced by immunoSEQ multiplex PCR, yet TCRdb's version contains in-frame clones alone and is incomplete. In the table there are more than 25,000 clones, 65% to 80% of which are singletons. As for time point: recipient sample about 28 days before transplant, after cytoreduction. The clonotype comes from a woman aged 30 to 39 with chronic myeloid leukemia. Some clones in this sample may be carry-over from other donors' samples. This specimen consisted of peripheral blood mononuclear cells, obtained before stem cell transplant. V gene TRBV30 combines with J gene TRBJ1-3; no reliable D call. The CDR3 sequence is CAWSGHGNTIYF. CDR3 DNA sequence: TGTGCCTGGAGTGGTCATGGAAACACCATATATTTT.